This T cell receptor (beta chain) emerged from a study of blood T cells in healthy people across ages. This clonotype came up once. The target antigen is unknown. With 6 bases clipped from V and 4 bases from J, the junction kept 4 bases outside the gene matches. Germline V gene lookup returns CDR1 DFQATT and CDR2 SNEGSKA (reference sequence). The CDR3 length is 12 residues. Findings and limits, study-wide: Long-lived donors had more naive CD4+ cells and higher diversity than aged donors. Researchers deemed the diversity estimates from one million T cells underestimates.

Together with a sample-barcoded 5' primer, a J-beta primer mix was included in a second PCR lasting about 6 to 11 cycles. TCRdb itself ran the 5' RACE reads through MiXCR, one entry per CDR3 protein. The sample has roughly 1,000,000 distinct CDR3 sequences; approximately 25% are singletons. This sample was also put to use in a study of T cells of mothers and their children.

The receptor was isolated from a girl aged 2-10 years in good health. V gene TRBV20-1 combines with J gene TRBJ2-3, with 7 bases matching TRBD2. Sequenced: blood. The DNA of the CDR3 is TGCAGTGCGGCGGGAGAGCCAGATACGCAGTATTTT. Its translation is CSAAGEPDTQYF.